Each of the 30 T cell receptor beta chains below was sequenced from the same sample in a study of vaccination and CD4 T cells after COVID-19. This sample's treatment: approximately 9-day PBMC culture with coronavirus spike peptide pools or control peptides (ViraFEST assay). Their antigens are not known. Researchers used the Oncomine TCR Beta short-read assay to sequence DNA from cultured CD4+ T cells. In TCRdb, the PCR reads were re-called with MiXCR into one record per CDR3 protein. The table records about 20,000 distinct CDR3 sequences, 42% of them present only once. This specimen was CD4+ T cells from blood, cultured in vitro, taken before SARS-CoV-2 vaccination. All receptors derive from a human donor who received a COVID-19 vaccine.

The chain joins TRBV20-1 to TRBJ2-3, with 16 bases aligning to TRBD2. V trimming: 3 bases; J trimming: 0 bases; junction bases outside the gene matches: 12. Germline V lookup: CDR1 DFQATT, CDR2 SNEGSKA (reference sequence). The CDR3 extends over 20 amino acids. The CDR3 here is CSARLPGLAGGVTSTDTQYF. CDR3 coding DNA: TGCAGTGCTAGGTTACCGGGACTAGCGGGGGGGGTTACTAGCACAGATACGCAGTATTTT.

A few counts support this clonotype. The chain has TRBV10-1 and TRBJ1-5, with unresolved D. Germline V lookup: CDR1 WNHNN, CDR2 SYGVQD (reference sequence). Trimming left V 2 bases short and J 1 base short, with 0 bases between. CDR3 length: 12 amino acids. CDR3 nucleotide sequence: TGCGCCAGCAGTGAGAGCAATCAGCCCCAGCATTTT. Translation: CASSESNQPQHF.

The CDR3: CASSYFQAAAGNTIYF. The CDR3 DNA follows: TGTGCCAGCAGTTACTTTCAGGCAGCCGCTGGAAACACCATATATTTT. The chain carries TRBV6-5 and TRBJ1-3; no reliable D call. The germline CDR1 and CDR2 sequences are MNHEY and SVGAGI. V lost 1 base and J lost 2, with 12 bases in between. This CDR3 contains 16 residues.

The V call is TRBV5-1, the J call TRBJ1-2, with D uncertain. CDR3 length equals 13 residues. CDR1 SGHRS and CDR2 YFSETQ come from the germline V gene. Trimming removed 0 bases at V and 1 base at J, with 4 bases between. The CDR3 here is CASSLDDNYGYTF. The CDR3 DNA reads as TGCGCCAGCAGCTTGGACGATAACTATGGCTACACCTTC.

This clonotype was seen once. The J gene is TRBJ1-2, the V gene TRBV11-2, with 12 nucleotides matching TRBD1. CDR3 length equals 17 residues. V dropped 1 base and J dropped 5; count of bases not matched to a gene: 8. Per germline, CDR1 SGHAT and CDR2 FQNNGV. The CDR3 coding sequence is TGTGCCAGCAGCTTAGGCGCCGGGACAGGGGGCTTGTATGGCTACACCTTC. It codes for CASSLGAGTGGLYGYTF. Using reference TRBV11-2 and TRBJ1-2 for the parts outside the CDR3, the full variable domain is EAGVAQSPRYKIIEKRQSVAFWCNPISGHATLYWYQQILGQGPKLLIQFQNNGVVDDSQLPKDRFSAERLKGVDSTLKIQPAKLEDSAVYLCASSLGAGTGGLYGYTFGSGTRLTVV.

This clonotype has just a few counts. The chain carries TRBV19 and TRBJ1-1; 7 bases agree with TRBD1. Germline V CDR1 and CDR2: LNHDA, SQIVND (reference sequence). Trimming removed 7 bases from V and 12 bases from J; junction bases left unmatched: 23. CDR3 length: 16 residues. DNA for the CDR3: TGTGCCAGTAACCAAGCATCCCCAGGGGGGGTCTTGGCAACTTTCTTT. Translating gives CASNQASPGGVLATFF. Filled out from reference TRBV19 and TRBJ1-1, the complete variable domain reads DGGITQSPKYLFRKEGQNVTLSCEQNLNHDAMYWYRQDPGQGLRLIYYSQIVNDFQKGDIAEGYSVSREKKESFPLTVTSAQKNPTAFYLCASNQASPGGVLATFFGQGTRLTVV.

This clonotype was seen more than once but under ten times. The CDR3 sequence is CSATGTGQNYGYTF. Written as DNA, the CDR3 is TGCAGCGCAACCGGAACAGGACAAAACTATGGCTACACCTTC. V gene TRBV29-1 combines with J gene TRBJ1-2, with a tentative D call TRBD1 (5 bases). The CDR3 spans 14 residues. Germline V gene lookup returns CDR1 SQVTM and CDR2 ANQGSEA. V was trimmed by 7 bases and J by 2 bases, leaving 17 bases between them.

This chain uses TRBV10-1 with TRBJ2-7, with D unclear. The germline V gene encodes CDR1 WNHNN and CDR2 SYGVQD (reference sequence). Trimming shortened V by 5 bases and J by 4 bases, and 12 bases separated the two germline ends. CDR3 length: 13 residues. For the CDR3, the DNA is TGCGCCAGCAGTTGGTCAGAAGGTTACGAGCAGTACTTC. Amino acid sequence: CASSWSEGYEQYF.

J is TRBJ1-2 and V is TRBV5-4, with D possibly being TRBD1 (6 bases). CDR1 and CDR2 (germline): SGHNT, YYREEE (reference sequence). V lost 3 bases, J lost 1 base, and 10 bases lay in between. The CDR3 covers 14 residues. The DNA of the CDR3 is TGTGCCAGCAGCTCGACAGGACTTAACTATGGCTACACCTTC. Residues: CASSSTGLNYGYTF.

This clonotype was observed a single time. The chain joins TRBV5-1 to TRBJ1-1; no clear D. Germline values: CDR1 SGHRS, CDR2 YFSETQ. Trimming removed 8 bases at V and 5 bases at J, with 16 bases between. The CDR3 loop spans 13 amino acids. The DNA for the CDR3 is TGCGCCAGTACGGCCGGGGAAGGAACTGAAGCTTTCTTT. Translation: CASTAGEGTEAFF.

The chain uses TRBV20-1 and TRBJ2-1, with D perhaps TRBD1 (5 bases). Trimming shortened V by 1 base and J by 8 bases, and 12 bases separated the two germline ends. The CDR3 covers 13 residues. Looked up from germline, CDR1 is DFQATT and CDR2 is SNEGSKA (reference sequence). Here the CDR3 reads CSARAPQGYEQFF. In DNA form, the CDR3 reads TGCAGTGCTAGAGCCCCCCAGGGCTATGAGCAGTTCTTC.

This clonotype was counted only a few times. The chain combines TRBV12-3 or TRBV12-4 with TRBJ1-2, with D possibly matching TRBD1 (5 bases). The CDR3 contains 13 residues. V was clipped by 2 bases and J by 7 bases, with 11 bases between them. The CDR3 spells CASSLSGALGYTF. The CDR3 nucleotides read TGTGCCAGCAGTTTAAGCGGGGCCCTTGGCTACACCTTC.

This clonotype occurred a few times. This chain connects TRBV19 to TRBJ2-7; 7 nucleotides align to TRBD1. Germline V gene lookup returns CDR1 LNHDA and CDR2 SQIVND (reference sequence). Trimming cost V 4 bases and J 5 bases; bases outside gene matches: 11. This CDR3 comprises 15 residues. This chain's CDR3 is CASSKGIDRAHEQYF. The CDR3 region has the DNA TGTGCCAGTAGTAAGGGCATCGACAGGGCCCACGAGCAGTACTTC.

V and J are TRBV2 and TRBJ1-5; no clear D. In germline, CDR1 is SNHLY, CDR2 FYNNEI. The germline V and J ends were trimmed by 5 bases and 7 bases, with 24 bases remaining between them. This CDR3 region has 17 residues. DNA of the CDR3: TGTGCCAGCAGTCCTCTCCAGACACCCACCTACGGACAGCCCCAGCATTTT. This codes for CASSPLQTPTYGQPQHF.

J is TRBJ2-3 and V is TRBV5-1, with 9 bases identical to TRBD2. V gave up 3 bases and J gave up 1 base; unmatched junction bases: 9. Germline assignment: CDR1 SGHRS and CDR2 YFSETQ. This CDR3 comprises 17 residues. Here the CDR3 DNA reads TGCGCCAGCAGCTGGGAGGCTAGCGGGGTGGGCACAGATACGCAGTATTTT. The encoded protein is CASSWEASGVGTDTQYF.

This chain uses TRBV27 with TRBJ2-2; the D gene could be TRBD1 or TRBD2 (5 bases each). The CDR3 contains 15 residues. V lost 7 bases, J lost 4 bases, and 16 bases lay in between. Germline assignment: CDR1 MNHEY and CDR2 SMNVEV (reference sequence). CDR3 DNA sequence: TGTGCCAGCAAGCCGGGGCGGAGTGTCACCGGGGAGCTGTTTTTT. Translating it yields CASKPGRSVTGELFF.

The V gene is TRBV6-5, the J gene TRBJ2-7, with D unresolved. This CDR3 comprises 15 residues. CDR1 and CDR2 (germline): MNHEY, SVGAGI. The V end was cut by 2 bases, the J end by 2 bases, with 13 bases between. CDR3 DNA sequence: TGTGCCAGCAGTTACGGTATGGGGTCAACCTACGAGCAGTACTTC. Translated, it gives CASSYGMGSTYEQYF.

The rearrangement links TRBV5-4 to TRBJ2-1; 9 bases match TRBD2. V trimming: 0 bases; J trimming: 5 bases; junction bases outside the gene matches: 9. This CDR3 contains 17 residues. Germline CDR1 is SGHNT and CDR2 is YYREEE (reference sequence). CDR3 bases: TGTGCCAGCAGCTTGGAGGTCAAGCGGGGGGCTCACAATGAGCAGTTCTTC. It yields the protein CASSLEVKRGAHNEQFF.

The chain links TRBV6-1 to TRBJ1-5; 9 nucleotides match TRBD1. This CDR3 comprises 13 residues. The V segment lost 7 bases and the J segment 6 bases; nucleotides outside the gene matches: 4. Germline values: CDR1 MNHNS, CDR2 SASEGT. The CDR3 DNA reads TGTGCCAGCACGGGACAGGGTATTCAGCCCCAGCATTTT. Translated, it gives CASTGQGIQPQHF.

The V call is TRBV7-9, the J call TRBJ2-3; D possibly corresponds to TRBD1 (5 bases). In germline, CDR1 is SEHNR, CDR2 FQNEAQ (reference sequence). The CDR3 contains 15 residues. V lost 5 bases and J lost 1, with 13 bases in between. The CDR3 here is CASSPPGSGTDTQYF. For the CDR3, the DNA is TGTGCCAGCAGCCCCCCAGGGTCAGGCACAGATACGCAGTATTTT.

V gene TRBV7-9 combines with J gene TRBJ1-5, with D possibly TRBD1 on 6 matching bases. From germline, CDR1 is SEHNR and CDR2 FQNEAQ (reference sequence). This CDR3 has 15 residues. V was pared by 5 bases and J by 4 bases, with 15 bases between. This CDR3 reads CASSQGGTPNQPQHF. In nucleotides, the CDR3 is TGTGCCAGCAGCCAGGGTGGGACACCTAATCAGCCCCAGCATTTT.

The CDR3 spells CASSYQASRGQPQHF. For the CDR3, the DNA is TGTGCCAGCAGTTATCAGGCCTCCCGGGGTCAGCCCCAGCATTTT. This chain uses TRBV6-5 with TRBJ1-5; unclear D gene. In germline, CDR1 is MNHEY, CDR2 SVGAGI. Trimming removed 3 bases from V and 6 bases from J, with 15 bases in between. This CDR3 has 15 residues.

The CDR3 is CSASPDSLMPGNTIYF. DNA of the CDR3: TGCAGTGCTAGCCCCGACAGTCTTATGCCTGGAAACACCATATATTTT. V usage is TRBV20-1 and J usage is TRBJ1-3; D might be TRBD1 (5 bases). Germline V gene sequence: CDR1 DFQATT, CDR2 SNEGSKA (reference sequence). Trimming left V 3 bases short and J 2 bases short, with 17 bases between. This CDR3 is 16 amino acids long.

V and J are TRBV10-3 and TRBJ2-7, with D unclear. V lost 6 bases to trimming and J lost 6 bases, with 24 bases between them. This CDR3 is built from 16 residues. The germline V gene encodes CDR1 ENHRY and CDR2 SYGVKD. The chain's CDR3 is CAISVARGRTSGEQYF. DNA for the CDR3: TGTGCCATCAGCGTTGCCCGTGGACGGACCTCTGGCGAGCAGTACTTC.

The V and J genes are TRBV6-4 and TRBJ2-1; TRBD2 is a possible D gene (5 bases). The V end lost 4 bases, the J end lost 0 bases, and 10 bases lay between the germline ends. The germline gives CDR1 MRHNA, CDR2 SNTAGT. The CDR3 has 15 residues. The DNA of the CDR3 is TGTGCCAGCAGTGTTGTGGGGAGCTCCTACAATGAGCAGTTCTTC. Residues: CASSVVGSSYNEQFF.

DNA of the CDR3: TGTGCCAGCAGCCCGGGGACAGGGTTCATTCAGTACTCTGGGGCCAACGTCCTGACTTTC. Translation gives CASSPGTGFIQYSGANVLTF. This chain joins TRBV7-8 and TRBJ2-6; 9 bases agree with TRBD1. The germline gives CDR1 SGHVS, CDR2 FQNEAQ. This CDR3 spans 20 amino acids. Trimming at V came to 5 bases and at J to 0 bases, leaving 14 bases not matched to a gene.

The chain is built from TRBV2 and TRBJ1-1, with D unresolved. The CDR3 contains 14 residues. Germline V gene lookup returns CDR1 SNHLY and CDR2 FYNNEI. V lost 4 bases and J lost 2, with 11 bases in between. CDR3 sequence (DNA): TGTGCCAGCAGTGCGACCGGGTTTAACACTGAAGCTTTCTTT. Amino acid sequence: CASSATGFNTEAFF.

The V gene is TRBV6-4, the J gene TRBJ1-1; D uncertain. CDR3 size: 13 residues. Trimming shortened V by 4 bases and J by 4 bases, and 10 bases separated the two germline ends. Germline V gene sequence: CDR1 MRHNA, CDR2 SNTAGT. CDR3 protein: CASSGHGSTEAFF. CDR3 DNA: TGTGCCAGCAGTGGGCACGGTAGCACTGAAGCTTTCTTT.

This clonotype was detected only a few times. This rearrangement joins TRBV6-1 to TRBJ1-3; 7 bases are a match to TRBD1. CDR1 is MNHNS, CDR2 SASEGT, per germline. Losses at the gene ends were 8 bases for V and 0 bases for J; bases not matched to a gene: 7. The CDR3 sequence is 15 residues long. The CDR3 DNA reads TGTGCCAGCTTAAGGGGGCACCTCTCTGGAAACACCATATATTTT. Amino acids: CASLRGHLSGNTIYF.

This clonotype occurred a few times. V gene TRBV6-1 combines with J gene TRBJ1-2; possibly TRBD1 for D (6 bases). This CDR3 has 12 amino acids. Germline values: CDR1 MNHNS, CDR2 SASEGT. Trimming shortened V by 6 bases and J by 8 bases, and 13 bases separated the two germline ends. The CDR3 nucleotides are TGTGCCAGCAGCAACAGGGTGAGCGGCTACACCTTC. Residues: CASSNRVSGYTF.